The present TCR beta chain was sequenced within a study of regulatory dendritic cells for organ transplantation (dated by TCRdb to 2017 to 2019). Notes on the research overall: The TCRbeta repertoires of sorted naive and memory CD4+ and CD8+ T cells were sequenced before and after allostimulation with regulatory or mature dendritic cells. What the study reported, not specific to this receptor: Expansion of memory CD8+ clones was induced by allostimulation in both subjects, but more limited expansion appeared to be induced by regulatory dendritic cells than by mature dendritic cells. Sequencing was done in only two subjects, and the authors reported considerable heterogeneity between individuals in the alloreactive memory CD8+ T cell pool. Of the resting subsets, the one holding the most alloreactive TCR clonotypes was memory CD8+ T cells. Naive CD4+ and CD8+ T cells showed highly diverse repertoires, whereas memory cells were less diverse and memory CD8+ cells were the most oligoclonal.

A word on this clone: Its antigen is currently not known. There are no base qualities to consult, and no much larger clone falls within one base.

Including cysteine and phenylalanine, the CDR3 has 15 amino acids. Only the CDR3 part of the read is kept: 45 bases, read in frame from the first base. The junction carries 11 bases between V and J, which are trimmed by 0 bases and 1 base respectively. CDR1 SGDLS and CDR2 YYNGEE were looked up in the germline V gene. FACS was used to sort CD4+ or CD8+ cells into naive T cells (CD45RA+) and memory T cells (CD45RO+). Two healthy control subjects provided the T cells used for TCR sequencing. For the mixed lymphocyte reactions, sorted T cell subsets left unstimulated acted as baseline controls. Genomic DNA was extracted with the Qiagen DNeasy Blood & Tissue Kit. TCRbeta CDR3 regions were amplified by multiplexed two-step PCR using Vbeta-specific forward primers and Jbeta-specific reverse primers. TCRbeta libraries were sequenced on an Illumina instrument through the immunoSEQ service. The source study handled its data this way. IMGT annotation was used to assign V, D and J genes, and synthetic CDR3 analogues were used to correct the counts for multiplex PCR bias. Repertoire clonality was computed in the immunoSEQ Analyzer as one minus normalized Shannon entropy. Whether a clone counted as expanded was decided by Fisher's exact test with Benjamini-Hochberg false discovery rate control and a two-tailed cutoff of P<0.01. As stored in TCRdb, this immuneACCESS dataset retains in-frame rearrangements with V and J assigned. A fraction of the clones does not appear; measured against another copy, unresolved V genes explain less than half of the discrepancy, and the remainder lacks a known reason. V, J and clone size are taken as reported in that table, and D and trimming were inferred from the DNA itself. Here the sample has 4,500 to 6,500 clones; roughly 61% occur a single time. Of the sample, 9.5% to 12% is held by the ten largest clones.

Sequences were obtained from memory CD8+ T cells from blood. The cell subset or site label on this specimen signifies: CD45RO+ memory T cells. The TCR originated in a human donor in good health. The sequence is built from TRBV9 and TRBJ2-7; TRBD1 is perhaps the D gene, given 5 matching bases. The sequence in DNA is TGTGCCAGCAGCGTAGGGGCAGGGATTTCCTACGAGCAGTACTTC. Protein translation: CASSVGAGISYEQYF.